Sequencing of this TCR beta chain was carried out in a study of blood T cell repertoires in COVID-19. Study information: Samples representing acute and convalescent COVID-19 were sourced from the United States, Italy and Spain. Sample material is recorded as cDNA or gDNA derived from T cells, B-cell-depleted T cells, or PBMCs.

The CDR3 sequence is 15 residues long. V was pared by 5 bases and J by 4 bases, with 5 bases of the junction left unmatched. CDR1 and CDR2 (germline): SNHLY, FYNNEI. Methods used by the authors: It was from reference gene primer amplification that nucleated cell counts were estimated. Sequencing was performed with immunoSEQ multiplex PCR; in TCRdb, only in-frame clones are kept and a portion is missing. For V, J and clone size, that table is used; D and trimming come from the DNA. The repertoire holds about 300,000 clones, with around 90% as singletons. The source is a man younger than 35 with active or convalescent COVID-19. This sequence joins TRBV2 and TRBJ2-3; 11 bases map to TRBD1. The sample was peripheral blood. CDR3 protein: CASSRRTGGPDTQYF. CDR3 bases: TGTGCCAGCAGTAGACGGACAGGGGGCCCAGATACGCAGTATTTT.